What follows are 9 T cell receptor beta chains derived from one specimen sequenced in a study of cytomegalovirus exposure and HLA in healthy donors. The PCR contained 60 Vbeta and 13 Jbeta primers. The assay was immunoSEQ multiplex PCR, and TCRdb's table has in-frame clones only and misses some. The table shows around 32,000 clones, with 35% to 55% occurring only once. Sequenced material: PBMCs. These receptor sequences come from a woman in her 50s in good health and CMV-seronegative.

In DNA form, the CDR3 reads TGCGCCAGCAGCCAAGTCGGGGAGGGAAGCAATCAGCCCCAGCATTTT. Translating it yields CASSQVGEGSNQPQHF. This chain joins TRBV4-1 and TRBJ1-5; the D is unclear. The CDR3 length is 16 residues. V was clipped by 1 base and J by 1 base, with 11 bases between them. Germline V gene sequence: CDR1 MGHRA, CDR2 YSYEKL.

The rearrangement links TRBV5-4 to TRBJ2-3; 9 nucleotides match TRBD1. Germline assignment: CDR1 SGHNT and CDR2 YYREEE (reference sequence). J was trimmed by 2 bases and V by 4 bases; bases with no gene match: 2. This CDR3 has 14 amino acids. The DNA of the CDR3 is TGTGCCAGCAGCCAACAGGGGGCCACAGATACGCAGTATTTT. The encoded protein is CASSQQGATDTQYF.

V and J are TRBV10-2 and TRBJ1-1; D possibly corresponds to TRBD1 (6 bases). Germline V gene lookup returns CDR1 WSHSY and CDR2 SAAADI. This CDR3 has 12 amino acids. V was cut by 5 bases and J by 3 bases, with 7 bases left in between. For the CDR3, the DNA is TGCGCCAGCAGTCCAGGGGACACTGAAGCTTTCTTT. It specifies CASSPGDTEAFF.

The chain couples TRBV7-3 to TRBJ2-1; no clear D gene. This CDR3 is built from 14 residues. V was clipped by 0 bases and J by 8 bases, with 11 bases between them. From germline, CDR1 is SGHTA and CDR2 FQGTGA. The CDR3 sequence: CASSLTPSWHEQFF. CDR3 nucleotide sequence: TGTGCCAGCAGCTTAACGCCTAGTTGGCATGAGCAGTTCTTC.

The J gene is TRBJ2-1, the V gene TRBV7-9; D ambiguous. CDR1 SEHNR and CDR2 FQNEAQ come from the germline V gene (reference sequence). V lost 0 bases to trimming and J lost 9 bases, with 6 bases between them. CDR3 length: 12 residues. The CDR3 nucleotides read TGTGCCAGCAGCTTAGCGCTGAGTGAGCAGTTCTTC. It specifies CASSLALSEQFF.

The V call is TRBV6-5, the J call TRBJ2-7; 7 positions match TRBD2. The J segment lost 6 bases and the V segment lost 6 bases, leaving 8 bases of the junction unmatched. The CDR3 consists of 13 residues. Germline CDR1 and CDR2: MNHEY and SVGAGI. The CDR3 sequence is CASSPGPGGEQYF. As DNA, the CDR3 is TGTGCCAGCAGCCCCGGGCCGGGGGGCGAGCAGTACTTC.

This clone has a single count. This chain links TRBV27 with TRBJ1-6, with 8 bases identical to TRBD1. The germline gives CDR1 MNHEY, CDR2 SMNVEV (reference sequence). This CDR3 region has 17 residues. The junction had 13 bases not matched to a gene; V was cut back by 6 bases and J by 6 bases. The CDR3 DNA follows: TGTGCCAGCAGCCTTAGCAGGGGGCGCGTCGGTAATTCACCCCTCCACTTT. It codes for CASSLSRGRVGNSPLHF.

The chain carries TRBV27 and TRBJ2-7; 7 bases line up with TRBD2. In germline, CDR1 is MNHEY, CDR2 SMNVEV (reference sequence). CDR3 length: 16 residues. The ends lost 0 bases at V and 0 bases at J; junction bases unmatched: 5. CDR3 amino acids: CASSLSAAGNSYEQYF. CDR3 DNA: TGTGCCAGCAGTTTATCTGCAGCGGGGAACTCCTACGAGCAGTACTTC.

The chain links TRBV5-5 to TRBJ1-4, with D tentatively TRBD1 (5 bases). From germline, CDR1 is SGHKS and CDR2 YYEKEE (reference sequence). The CDR3 totals 14 residues. Trimming pared 4 bases from V and 0 bases from J, leaving 7 bases between. DNA of the CDR3: TGTGCCAGCAGCCCAGGGTCAACTAATGAAAAACTGTTTTTT. This encodes CASSPGSTNEKLFF.